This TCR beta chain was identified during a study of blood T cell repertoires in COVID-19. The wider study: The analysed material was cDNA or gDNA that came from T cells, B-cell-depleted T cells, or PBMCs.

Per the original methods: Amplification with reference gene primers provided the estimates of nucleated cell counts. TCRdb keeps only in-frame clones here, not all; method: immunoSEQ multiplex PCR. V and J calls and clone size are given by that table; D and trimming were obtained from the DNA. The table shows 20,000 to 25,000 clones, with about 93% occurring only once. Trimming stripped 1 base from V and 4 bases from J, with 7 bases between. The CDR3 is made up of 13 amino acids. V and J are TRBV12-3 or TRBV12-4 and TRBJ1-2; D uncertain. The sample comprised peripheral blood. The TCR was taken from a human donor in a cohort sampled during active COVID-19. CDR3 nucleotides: TGTGCCAGCAGTTTAGAGGGAGGCTATGGCTACACCTTC. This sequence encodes CASSLEGGYGYTF.